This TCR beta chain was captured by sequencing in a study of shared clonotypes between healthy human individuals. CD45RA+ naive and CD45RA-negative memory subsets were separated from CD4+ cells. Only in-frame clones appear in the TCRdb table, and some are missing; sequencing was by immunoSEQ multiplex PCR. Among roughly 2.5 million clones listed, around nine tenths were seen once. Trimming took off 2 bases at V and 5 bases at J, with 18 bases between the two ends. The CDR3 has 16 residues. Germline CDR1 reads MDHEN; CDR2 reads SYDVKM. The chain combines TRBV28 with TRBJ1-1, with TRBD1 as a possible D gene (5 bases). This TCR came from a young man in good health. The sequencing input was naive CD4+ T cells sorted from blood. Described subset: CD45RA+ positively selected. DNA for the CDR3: TGTGCCAGCAGTTTAGAGGGAGGAGGTTGGGGGACTGAAGCTTTCTTT. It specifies CASSLEGGGWGTEAFF.